This T cell receptor beta chain was profiled in a study of T-cell memory formation after mild COVID-19. In this sample, this clonotype turned up many times. The target antigen is unknown. Findings of the study overall: Detection of some responders pre-infection suggested pre-existing cross-reactive memory T cells participated.

Using constant-segment primers, 5'RACE produced TCR alpha and TCR beta cDNA libraries carrying sample barcodes and UMIs. TCRdb ran MiXCR on the 5' RACE reads and lists one entry per CDR3 protein. The sample has roughly 400,000 distinct CDR3 sequences, around a sixth seen once. The CDR3 runs 15 residues. Germline CDR1 is SGHVS and CDR2 is FQNEAQ. V lost 5 bases to trimming and J lost 7 bases; unmatched junction nucleotides: 9. The sample was PBMCs or a T cell subset sorted from them (not recorded which). The chain combines TRBV7-8 with TRBJ2-1; TRBD2 matches 9 bases. This TCR came from a man aged 18 to 35 who had mild COVID-19 (a few samples of this study predate the infection). Cell type and time point are not known. The chain's CDR3 is CASSQGLALVNEQFF. In nucleotides, the CDR3 is TGTGCCAGCAGCCAGGGACTAGCTCTGGTTAATGAGCAGTTCTTC.